Following are 16 T cell receptor beta chains from one sample sequenced in a study of OX40 agonist ivuxolimab in advanced cancers. Library preparation used the immunoSEQ multiplex PCR assay. TCRdb retrieved this table from immuneACCESS and kept in-frame rearrangements only. Not all clones are present; in checked studies, unresolved V genes account for under half, and no reason is known for the remainder. Across this sample there are 90,000 to 100,000 clones, with around 85% seen only once. The ten top clones hold approximately 4.2% of the sample. This material consisted of CD4+ or CD8+ T cells sorted from blood, taken in a trial of the OX40 agonist ivuxolimab. The receptors here all came from an adult with an advanced solid tumor such as melanoma, head and neck, liver or kidney cancer.

The CDR3 loop is CASSSISGRSTDTQYF. CDR3 DNA: TGTGCCAGCAGCTCGATTAGCGGAAGAAGCACAGATACGCAGTATTTT. The V and J genes are TRBV11-3 and TRBJ2-3, with a weak D call TRBD2 (6 bases). Looked up from germline, CDR1 is SGHNT and CDR2 is YENEEA. The V end lost 4 bases, the J end lost 0 bases, and 14 bases lay between the germline ends. The CDR3 runs 16 residues.

The V call is TRBV18, the J call TRBJ1-3; possibly TRBD1 for D (5 bases). This CDR3 contains 14 residues. Trimming removed 3 bases at V and 1 base at J, with 7 bases between. The germline CDR1 and CDR2 sequences are KGHSH and LQKENI. The CDR3 region has the DNA TGTGCCAGCTCACCGAGACAGTCTGGAAACACCATATATTTT. Its translation is CASSPRQSGNTIYF. Full variable domain (remainder filled in from reference TRBV18 and TRBJ1-3): NAGVMQNPRHLVRRRGQEARLRCSPMKGHSHVYWYRQLPEEGLKFMVYLQKENIIDESGMPKERFSAEFPKEGPSILRIQQVVRGDSAAYFCASSPRQSGNTIYFGEGSWLTVV.

This chain joins TRBV12-5 and TRBJ2-7; TRBD2 matches at 9 bases. The CDR3 sequence is 15 residues long. CDR1 LGHNT and CDR2 FRNRAP come from the germline V gene. J gave up 3 bases and V 0 bases, and 3 bases lay outside the gene matches. CDR3: CASGLVQTSGYEQYF. Written as DNA, the CDR3 is TGTGCTAGTGGTTTGGTACAGACTAGCGGCTACGAGCAGTACTTC.

This chain uses TRBV7-2 with TRBJ1-5; possibly TRBD1 for D (6 bases). Trimming cost V 4 bases and J 6 bases, with 10 bases left between them. Germline V gene lookup returns CDR1 SGHTA and CDR2 FQGNSA. This CDR3 is built from 13 residues. In DNA form, the CDR3 reads TGTGCCAGCAGCTGGAGGGGGGGTCAGCCCCAGCATTTT. Residues: CASSWRGGQPQHF.

The chain is built from TRBV11-2 and TRBJ2-3, with D uncertain. Germline V lookup: CDR1 SGHAT, CDR2 FQNNGV. V was clipped by 1 base and J by 1 base, with 9 bases between them. The CDR3 totals 15 residues. CDR3 loop: CASSLVYAGTDTQYF. DNA of the CDR3: TGTGCCAGCAGCTTAGTCTATGCCGGCACAGATACGCAGTATTTT.

This chain joins TRBV28 and TRBJ2-3, with TRBD1 matching 8 bases. CDR1 MDHEN and CDR2 SYDVKM come from the germline V gene. The CDR3 contains 16 residues. Losses at the gene ends were 5 bases for V and 3 bases for J; bases not matched to a gene: 10. This CDR3 is CASSRPQGAQTDTQYF. In DNA, the CDR3 is TGTGCCAGCAGTCGGCCCCAGGGGGCGCAAACAGATACGCAGTATTTT. Variable domain in full (rest from reference TRBV28 and TRBJ2-3): DVKVTQSSRYLVKRTGEKVFLECVQDMDHENMFWYRQDPGLGLRLIYFSYDVKMKEKGDIPEGYSVSREKKERFSLILESASTNQTSMYLCASSRPQGAQTDTQYFGPGTRLTVL.

J is TRBJ2-1 and V is TRBV11-3; D perhaps matches TRBD2 (6 bases). Looked up from germline, CDR1 is SGHNT and CDR2 is YENEEA. Trimming pared 4 bases from V and 0 bases from J, leaving 13 bases between. The CDR3 is 16 residues long. For the CDR3, the DNA is TGTGCCAGCAGCTCTGGAGGGGCCGGCTCCTACAATGAGCAGTTCTTC. Protein product: CASSSGGAGSYNEQFF.

V gene TRBV4-1 combines with J gene TRBJ2-5; D gene ambiguous. The closer fit of TRBJ2-7 to the DNA end suggests the J call may be wrong. The CDR3 spans 14 residues. The germline CDR1 and CDR2 sequences are MGHRA and YSYEKL. CDR3 sequence (DNA): TGCGCCAGCAGCCAAGTCGGGCCGACTCCCGAGCAGTACTTC. As protein: CASSQVGPTPEQYF.

The rearrangement uses TRBV6-6 and TRBJ1-2, with TRBD1 as a possible D gene (6 bases). CDR3 length: 16 residues. Germline CDR1 and CDR2: MNHNY and SVGAGI (reference sequence). The V gene lost 7 bases and the J gene lost 4 bases, with 22 bases spanning the gap. The CDR3 here is CASNKGEGPFGYGYTF. Here the CDR3 DNA reads TGTGCCAGCAACAAGGGGGAGGGACCCTTTGGCTATGGCTACACCTTC.

The table lists this clone with a few counts. The same CDR3 arises from other DNA sequences in this sample as well. This chain uses TRBV5-1 with TRBJ2-1; 7 bases agree with TRBD1. The germline gives CDR1 SGHRS, CDR2 YFSETQ. The CDR3 totals 15 residues. Unmatched junction bases numbered 4, after V lost 0 bases and J lost 4 bases. The CDR3 region is CASSLVAGGYNEQFF. DNA for the CDR3: TGCGCCAGCAGCTTGGTAGCAGGGGGATACAATGAGCAGTTCTTC.

The genes are TRBV5-6 and TRBJ2-1; TRBD1 agrees at 8 bases. This CDR3 is 17 amino acids long. After removal of 0 bases from V and 7 bases from J, the junction contained 12 bases not matched to a gene. Per the germline V gene, CDR1 is SGHDT and CDR2 is YYEEEE. The CDR3 here is CASSLAAGGDWRNEQFF. DNA for the CDR3: TGTGCCAGCAGCTTGGCCGCAGGGGGCGATTGGCGAAATGAGCAGTTCTTC.

The rearrangement links TRBV7-9 to TRBJ2-3; no clear D. The V gene's germline CDR1 is SEHNR and CDR2 FQNEAQ (reference sequence). This CDR3 has 12 residues. V lost 5 bases, J lost 6 bases, and 9 bases lay in between. As DNA, the CDR3 is TGTGCCAGCAGCATACCACAGGATACGCAGTATTTT. Translated: CASSIPQDTQYF.

This clone was counted between two and nine times. The chain uses TRBV18 and TRBJ1-2; TRBD1 aligns across 9 bases. Germline loops: CDR1 KGHSH, CDR2 LQKENI. J lost 6 bases, V lost 3 bases, and 2 bases had no gene match. The length of the CDR3 is 13 residues. CDR3 protein: CASSPGTGNGYTF. In nucleotides, the CDR3 is TGTGCCAGCTCACCCGGGACAGGGAATGGCTACACCTTC.

The J gene is TRBJ2-7, the V gene TRBV7-9; D is unclear. Trimming cost V 6 bases and J 3 bases, with 9 bases left between them. The germline gives CDR1 SEHNR, CDR2 FQNEAQ (reference sequence). The CDR3 consists of 12 residues. CDR3 sequence reads: CASSTHGYEQYF. DNA of the CDR3: TGTGCCAGCAGTACTCACGGCTACGAGCAGTACTTC.

V is TRBV11-3 and J is TRBJ2-5, with a tentative D call TRBD2 (7 bases). There are 13 residues in the CDR3. Trimming took off 7 bases at V and 4 bases at J, with 13 bases between the two ends. CDR1 SGHNT and CDR2 YENEEA come from the germline V gene. The CDR3 sequence: CASKGGAGETQYF. For the CDR3, the DNA is TGTGCCAGCAAGGGGGGGGCTGGAGAGACCCAGTACTTC. Combining the CDR3 with reference TRBV11-3 and TRBJ2-5 gives the whole variable domain EAGVVQSPRYKIIEKKQPVAFWCNPISGHNTLYWYLQNLGQGPELLIRYENEEAVDDSQLPKDRFSAERLKGVDSTLKIQPAELGDSAVYLCASKGGAGETQYFGPGTRLLVL.

The chain has TRBV11-1 and TRBJ2-7; D perhaps matches TRBD2 (6 bases). The CDR3 is 15 residues long. Germline V gives CDR1 SGHAT, CDR2 FQDESV (reference sequence). Trimming shortened V by 5 bases and J by 2 bases, and 16 bases separated the two germline ends. CDR3 sequence: CASSPDSSGTYEQYF. In DNA, the CDR3 is TGTGCCAGCAGCCCCGACAGTAGCGGAACCTACGAGCAGTACTTC.